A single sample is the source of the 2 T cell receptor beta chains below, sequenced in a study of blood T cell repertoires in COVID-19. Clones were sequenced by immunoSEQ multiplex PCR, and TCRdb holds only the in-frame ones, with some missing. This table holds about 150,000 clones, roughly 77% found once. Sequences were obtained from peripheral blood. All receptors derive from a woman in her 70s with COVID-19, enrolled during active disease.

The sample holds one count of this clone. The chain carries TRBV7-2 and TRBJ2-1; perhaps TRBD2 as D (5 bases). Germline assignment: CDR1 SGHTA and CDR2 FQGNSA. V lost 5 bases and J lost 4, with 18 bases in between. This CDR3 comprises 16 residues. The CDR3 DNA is TGTGCCAGCAGCCTAGAGGCGTCTAGCAGATACAATGAGCAGTTCTTC. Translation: CASSLEASSRYNEQFF.

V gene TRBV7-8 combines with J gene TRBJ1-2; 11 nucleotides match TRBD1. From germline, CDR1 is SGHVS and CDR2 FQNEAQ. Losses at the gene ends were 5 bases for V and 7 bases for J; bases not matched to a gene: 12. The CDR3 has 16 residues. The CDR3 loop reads CASSRGRTGGEGGYTF. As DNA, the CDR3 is TGTGCCAGCAGCCGGGGAAGGACAGGGGGCGAGGGTGGCTACACCTTC. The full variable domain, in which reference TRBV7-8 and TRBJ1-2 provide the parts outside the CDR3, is GAGVSQSPRYKVAKRGQDVALRCDPISGHVSLFWYQQALGQGPEFLTYFQNEAQLDKSGLPSDRFFAERPEGSVSTLKIQRTQQEDSAVYLCASSRGRTGGEGGYTFGSGTRLTVV.